This is a list of T cell receptor beta chains from one sample in a study of T-cell memory formation after mild COVID-19. TCRdb passed the 5' RACE reads through MiXCR, listing each CDR3 protein once. The sample yields fewer than 250,000 distinct CDR3 sequences, about 10% seen once. Sequenced material: PBMCs or a T cell subset sorted from them (not recorded which). The receptors originated from a man between 18 and 29 years old who had mild COVID-19 (a few samples of this study predate the infection). Cell type and time point are not known. CDR3s include the opening cysteine and the closing phenylalanine or tryptophan. D genes are given only for firm matches. Clone size appears in some rows only: once, few, many, or a class for an expanded clone.

D	J	V	size	DNA	CDR3
TRBD1	TRBJ1-6	TRBV6-5	few	TGTGCCAGCAGTTACTGGACAGGGCAAAATTCACCCCTCCACTTT	CASSYWTGQNSPLHF
-	TRBJ1-4	TRBV15	-	TGTGCCACGGAACATCGTGCAACTAATGAAAAACTGTTTTTT	CATEHRATNEKLFF
TRBD2	TRBJ2-2	TRBV29-1	-	TGCAGCGTTGACGGACTAGCGGGGGGATCCGGGGAGCTGTTTTTT	CSVDGLAGGSGELFF
-	TRBJ2-1	TRBV7-2	few	TGTGCCAGCAGTTTCTCTACGAGCTCCTACAATGAGCAGTTCTTC	CASSFSTSSYNEQFF
TRBD1	TRBJ1-2	TRBV30	-	TGTGCCTGGAGTGTACAGGGGGCTGGTGGCTACACCTTC	CAWSVQGAGGYTF
-	TRBJ1-1	TRBV7-6	few	TGTGCCAGCAGCTCGCCAGGGGATGGAAACACTGAAGCTTTCTTT	CASSSPGDGNTEAFF
-	TRBJ1-3	TRBV5-1	few	TGCGCCAGCAGCATCCAGGGTACCGGAAACACCATATATTTT	CASSIQGTGNTIYF
TRBD2	TRBJ2-1	TRBV28	-	TGTGCCAGCAGTTTGGGGGCTAGCGGGGATGAGCAGTTCTTC	CASSLGASGDEQFF
-	TRBJ1-2	TRBV29-1	few	TGCAGCGTGGCCCCCCGGGCCGGTAACTATGGCTACACCTTC	CSVAPRAGNYGYTF
-	TRBJ1-5	TRBV6-5	-	TGTGCCAGCAGTTCATCGGGGATCGGTGGTAGCAATCAGCCCCAGCATTTT	CASSSSGIGGSNQPQHF
-	TRBJ1-6	TRBV7-9	many	TGTGCCAGCAGCTTACGAGTCGAAAGCTCCTATAATTCACCCCTCCACTTT	CASSLRVESSYNSPLHF
TRBD1	TRBJ2-1	TRBV7-2	few	TGTGCCAGCAGCCCATGGGACAGGCCCAATGAGCAGTTCTTC	CASSPWDRPNEQFF
-	TRBJ2-3	TRBV24-1	few	TGTGCCACCAGTGATTTAACAGCGAACCCAGATACGCAGTATTTT	CATSDLTANPDTQYF
-	TRBJ1-3	TRBV7-9	-	TGTGCCAGCAGCTTAGCCCAGACGGAGCGGGACACCATATATTTT	CASSLAQTERDTIYF
-	TRBJ1-6	TRBV7-6	many	TGTGCCAGCAGCTTCGGGGTAGATAATTCACCCCTCCACTTT	CASSFGVDNSPLHF
-	TRBJ1-6	TRBV12-2	-	TGTGCAAGTCGCTGGTACGGCAATAATTCACCCCTCCACTTT	CASRWYGNNSPLHF
TRBD1	TRBJ2-7	TRBV24-1	-	TGTGCCACCAGTGACCCGGGACAGGGCTACGAGCAGTACTTC	CATSDPGQGYEQYF
TRBD1	TRBJ1-1	TRBV19	-	TGTGCCAGAAACGGACAGGGTGCGAACACTGAAGCTTTCTTT	CARNGQGANTEAFF
-	TRBJ1-5	TRBV20-1	few	TGCAGTGCTCAAGACAGGCTTAGCAATCAGCCCCAGCATTTT	CSAQDRLSNQPQHF
TRBD1	TRBJ2-2	TRBV5-1	-	TGCGCCAGCAGCCTACGGGACAGCCTCCTGGCCGGGGAGCTGTTTTTT	CASSLRDSLLAGELFF